These 20 T cell receptor beta chains were all obtained from the same sample, sequenced in a study of blood T cell repertoires in COVID-19. Here immunoSEQ multiplex PCR was the method, and the copy in TCRdb shows in-frame clones only, minus some. The data contain some 390,000 clones, 87% of them singletons. Sequenced input: peripheral blood. Receptors were obtained from an older woman with COVID-19, enrolled during active disease.

V usage is TRBV15 and J usage is TRBJ1-2, with TRBD1 as a possible D gene (5 bases). CDR3 size: 16 residues. The V end lost 3 bases, the J end lost 6 bases, and 20 bases lay between the germline ends. Germline V gives CDR1 LNHNV, CDR2 YYDKDF (reference sequence). The CDR3 DNA is TGTGCCACCAGCAGCGGCCGCGGGGCCATAGTACATGGCTACACCTTC. It yields the protein CATSSGRGAIVHGYTF. Full variable domain (missing parts from reference TRBV15 and TRBJ1-2): DAMVIQNPRYQVTQFGKPVTLSCSQTLNHNVMYWYQQKSSQAPKLLFHYYDKDFNNEADTPDNFQSRRPNTSFCFLDIRSPGLGDTAMYLCATSSGRGAIVHGYTFGSGTRLTVV.

The V gene is TRBV13, the J gene TRBJ1-4; tentative D call: TRBD1 (5 bases). CDR1 and CDR2 from the germline V gene are PRHDT and FYEKMQ (reference sequence). The length of the CDR3 is 16 residues. Trimming removed 3 bases from V and 8 bases from J, with 19 bases in between. The DNA for the CDR3 is TGTGCCAGCAGCTTCGGGGGGGACCTAATTAACGAAAAACTGTTTTTT. It encodes CASSFGGDLINEKLFF.

The gene calls are TRBV5-1 and TRBJ2-7; D is unresolved. Germline CDR1 reads SGHRS; CDR2 reads YFSETQ. V dropped 2 bases and J dropped 0 bases, with 9 bases sitting between them. The CDR3 has 14 residues. The CDR3 region has the DNA TGCGCCAGCAGCTTTGCCGGAGACTCCTACGAGCAGTACTTC. This encodes CASSFAGDSYEQYF.

This clone appeared a single time. V and J are TRBV7-2 and TRBJ2-3, with D maybe TRBD1 (5 bases). The CDR3 is 14 amino acids. Per germline, CDR1 SGHTA and CDR2 FQGNSA. Trimming left V 7 bases short and J 4 bases short, with 15 bases between. The CDR3 loop reads CASTLLGVSDTQYF. CDR3 nucleotide sequence: TGTGCCAGCACCCTATTAGGGGTATCAGATACGCAGTATTTT.

The chain uses TRBV3-1 (or the pseudogene TRBV3-2) and TRBJ1-6; possible D gene TRBD1, 5 bases. Germline loops: CDR1 LGHDT, CDR2 YNNKEL (reference sequence). The CDR3 contains 16 residues. V dropped 1 base and J dropped 4 bases, with 11 bases sitting between them. CDR3 sequence (DNA): TGTGCCAGCAGCCAAGTCGGGGGGATTTATAATTCACCCCTCCACTTT. This sequence encodes CASSQVGGIYNSPLHF.

This clone was observed a single time. The CDR3 loop is CASSRRGEAFF. The DNA for the CDR3 is TGTGCCAGCAGCCGGCGGGGAGAAGCTTTCTTT. The gene calls are TRBV6-2 or TRBV6-3 and TRBJ1-1; D uncertain. This CDR3 region has 11 residues. The V end was cut by 6 bases, the J end by 8 bases, with 10 bases between. Germline V gene sequence: CDR1 MNHEY, CDR2 SVGEGT.

This clone occurred once. The chain combines TRBV12-3 or TRBV12-4 with TRBJ1-1; a possible D gene is TRBD1 (5 bases). This CDR3 is 13 amino acids long. Deletions cut 7 bases from V and 4 bases from J, with 13 bases between. The CDR3 reads CASTTSGGTEAFF. The CDR3 bases are TGTGCCAGCACCACATCGGGGGGCACTGAAGCTTTCTTT.

In this sample, this clone turned up once. The chain links TRBV28 to TRBJ2-7, with D possibly matching TRBD1 (6 bases). The germline gives CDR1 MDHEN, CDR2 SYDVKM. The CDR3 covers 15 residues. The V gene lost 5 bases and the J gene lost 0 bases, with 14 bases spanning the gap. The CDR3 DNA follows: TGTGCCAGCAGTCCCGGGACACCTGGCTCCTACGAGCAGTACTTC. It codes for CASSPGTPGSYEQYF. Looking up the rest from reference TRBV28 and TRBJ2-7 gives the full variable domain: DVKVTQSSRYLVKRTGEKVFLECVQDMDHENMFWYRQDPGLGLRLIYFSYDVKMKEKGDIPEGYSVSREKKERFSLILESASTNQTSMYLCASSPGTPGSYEQYFGPGTRLTVT.

This clone was seen just once. The CDR3 loop reads CASSHSGDGELFF. CDR3 DNA: TGTGCCAGCAGCCATTCCGGGGACGGGGAGCTGTTTTTT. V gene TRBV7-9 combines with J gene TRBJ2-2; weak D call: TRBD2 (5 bases). The V and J ends lost 5 bases and 7 bases respectively, with 11 bases between them. Germline V CDR1 and CDR2: SEHNR, FQNEAQ (reference sequence). This CDR3 has 13 residues.

The J gene is TRBJ2-3, the V gene TRBV2; 8 bases align to TRBD1. V was pared by 6 bases and J by 0 bases, with 5 bases of the junction left unmatched. CDR1 SNHLY and CDR2 FYNNEI come from the germline V gene. The CDR3 contains 15 residues. The CDR3, as DNA: TGTGCCAGCAGCCCGGACAGGGCTAGCACAGATACGCAGTATTTT. Protein product: CASSPDRASTDTQYF.

The table lists this clone with a few counts. The chain is built from TRBV7-6 and TRBJ1-1; weak D call: TRBD1 (6 bases). This CDR3 region has 15 residues. V lost 5 bases to trimming and J lost 4 bases, with 17 bases between them. Germline V lookup: CDR1 SGHVS, CDR2 FNYEAQ. The CDR3 DNA is TGTGCCAGCAGCCAGCAACAGGGTGGGAGCACTGAAGCTTTCTTT. Amino acid sequence: CASSQQQGGSTEAFF.

V usage is TRBV11-2 and J usage is TRBJ1-2; TRBD1 might be the D (5 bases). V was trimmed by 0 bases and J by 8 bases, leaving 13 bases between them. The CDR3 is 14 amino acids. Per germline, CDR1 SGHAT and CDR2 FQNNGV. In DNA form, the CDR3 reads TGTGCCAGCAGCTTAGATTGGACAACTGAGGGCTACACCTTC. Translating it yields CASSLDWTTEGYTF.

This clone showed up just once. The rearrangement links TRBV7-2 to TRBJ1-2; D is possibly TRBD1 (6 bases). Germline V gene sequence: CDR1 SGHTA, CDR2 FQGNSA. The CDR3 runs to 13 residues. The germline V and J ends were trimmed by 3 bases and 4 bases, with 9 bases remaining between them. The CDR3 DNA sequence: TGTGCCAGCAGCTTTCAGGGGAGCTATGGCTACACCTTC. Its protein is CASSFQGSYGYTF.

The genes are TRBV6-2 or TRBV6-3 and TRBJ2-3; the match to TRBD1 covers 8 bases. Germline V lookup: CDR1 MNHEY, CDR2 SVGEGT. Trimming cost V 6 bases and J 5 bases; bases outside gene matches: 7. The CDR3 is 14 amino acids. The CDR3 region is CASSPRGRGDTQYF. Written as DNA, the CDR3 is TGTGCCAGCAGCCCCAGGGGGCGCGGAGATACGCAGTATTTT.

V is TRBV28 and J is TRBJ2-1, with a tentative D call TRBD1 (5 bases). The CDR3 contains 15 residues. Germline V CDR1 and CDR2: MDHEN, SYDVKM. V was cut by 5 bases and J by 0 bases, with 11 bases left in between. The CDR3 DNA follows: TGTGCCAGCAGTCCCAGGGTCCGCTCCTACAATGAGCAGTTCTTC. Amino acid sequence: CASSPRVRSYNEQFF. Complete variable domain (other parts from reference TRBV28 and TRBJ2-1): DVKVTQSSRYLVKRTGEKVFLECVQDMDHENMFWYRQDPGLGLRLIYFSYDVKMKEKGDIPEGYSVSREKKERFSLILESASTNQTSMYLCASSPRVRSYNEQFFGPGTRLTVL.

The gene calls are TRBV5-1 and TRBJ1-1, with TRBD1 as a possible D gene (6 bases). CDR3 size: 14 residues. The germline V and J ends were trimmed by 3 bases and 1 base, with 10 bases remaining between them. Germline V CDR1 and CDR2: SGHRS, YFSETQ. Here the CDR3 reads CASSSGQWNTEAFF. Written as DNA, the CDR3 is TGCGCCAGCAGCTCAGGACAGTGGAACACTGAAGCTTTCTTT.

This chain links TRBV4-1 with TRBJ2-1, with D tentatively TRBD2 (5 bases). Trimming took off 3 bases at V and 2 bases at J, with 14 bases between the two ends. Looked up from germline, CDR1 is MGHRA and CDR2 is YSYEKL. The CDR3 loop spans 16 amino acids. CDR3 sequence (DNA): TGCGCCAGCAGCCAGGAACTAGGTGGGGCCTACAATGAGCAGTTCTTC. This gives the protein CASSQELGGAYNEQFF.

The chain joins TRBV21-1 to TRBJ2-3; the table's D call, TRBD2, has no DNA check behind it. TRBV21-1 is listed as a pseudogene. This CDR3 comprises 13 residues. CDR3 sequence reads: CASPRGRADTQYF. CDR3 in DNA: TGTGCCAGTCCGCGGGGGAGGGCAGATACGCAGTATTTT.

V and J are TRBV2 and TRBJ1-5, with TRBD1 matching 8 bases. Per the germline V gene, CDR1 is SNHLY and CDR2 is FYNNEI. Germline trimming cut 11 bases from V and 2 bases from J; bases unmatched to any gene: 5. There are 13 residues in the CDR3. The CDR3, as DNA: TGTGCCGGGGGACAGGACGGCAATCAGCCCCAGCATTTT. This encodes CAGGQDGNQPQHF.

The rearrangement uses TRBV5-4 and TRBJ1-3; 8 positions match TRBD1. There are 14 residues in the CDR3. Germline CDR1 SGHNT, CDR2 YYREEE (reference sequence). V gave up 4 bases and J gave up 2 bases; unmatched junction bases: 2. CDR3 amino acids: CASSAGQAGNTIYF. The CDR3 bases are TGTGCCAGCAGCGCGGGACAGGCTGGAAACACCATATATTTT.